This entry is about one T cell receptor beta chain. Germline V CDR1 and CDR2: MDHEN, SYDVKM. The CDR3 sequence is 16 residues long. With 4 bases clipped from V and 7 bases from J, the junction kept 6 bases outside the gene matches. This sample was included in a study of cytomegalovirus exposure and HLA in healthy donors. The PCR made use of 60 Vbeta and 13 Jbeta primers. The method was immunoSEQ multiplex PCR; TCRdb's version includes in-frame clones alone and lacks a portion of them. This table holds approximately 150,000 clones, roughly 82% found once. This chain uses TRBV28 with TRBJ2-1; 14 bases are shared with TRBD2. The receptor was isolated from a man aged 18 to 29 in good health and CMV-seropositive. The specimen was PBMCs. In DNA, the CDR3 is TGTGCCAGCAGTTATTCGGGACTAGCGGGAGAAAATGAGCAGTTCTTC. Translated, it gives CASSYSGLAGENEQFF.